A single sample gave rise to the 15 T cell receptor beta chains below, sequenced in a study of cytotoxic CD8 clonotypes in ibrutinib-treated CLL. Produced via immunoSEQ multiplex PCR; TCRdb's table is partial and in-frame only. Here the sample spans about 120,000 clones, more than 55% being singletons. Specimen: PBMCs, collected after 24 months of ibrutinib treatment. All receptors come from a human donor with chronic lymphocytic leukemia.

J is TRBJ2-5 and V is TRBV6-5; TRBD2 aligns across 8 bases. There are 15 residues in the CDR3. Germline V gene lookup returns CDR1 MNHEY and CDR2 SVGAGI. Trimming at V came to 6 bases and at J to 4 bases, leaving 10 bases not matched to a gene. As DNA, the CDR3 is TGTGCCAGCAGACCGGGACTAGGGGGTGTAGAGACCCAGTACTTC. It yields the protein CASRPGLGGVETQYF.

The V call is TRBV7-3, the J call TRBJ2-2, with a weak D call TRBD1 (6 bases). V gave up 6 bases and J gave up 4 bases, with 12 bases separating them. Germline CDR1 SGHTA, CDR2 FQGTGA. The CDR3 is made up of 14 amino acids. CDR3 residues: CASSRTDFTGELFF. For the CDR3, the DNA is TGTGCCAGCAGTCGGACAGACTTCACCGGGGAGCTGTTTTTT. The entire variable domain, with the rest obtained from reference TRBV7-3 and TRBJ2-2, is as follows: GAGVSQTPSNKVTEKGKYVELRCDPISGHTALYWYRQSLGQGPEFLIYFQGTGAADDSGLPNDRFFAVRPEGSVSTLKIQRTERGDSAVYLCASSRTDFTGELFFGEGSRLTVL.

The chain links TRBV6-1 to TRBJ1-6, with TRBD1 as a possible D gene (5 bases). The germline V gene encodes CDR1 MNHNS and CDR2 SASEGT. The CDR3 spans 21 residues. Trimming shortened V by 2 bases and J by 6 bases, and 29 bases separated the two germline ends. The CDR3 here is CASSEFSGPLRPRVGNSPLHF. The CDR3 DNA follows: TGTGCCAGCAGTGAATTCTCGGGGCCCTTAAGACCAAGGGTTGGTAATTCACCCCTCCACTTT.

This clone has only a few counts. The rearrangement uses TRBV5-1 and TRBJ2-5; TRBD2 might be the D (5 bases). The CDR3 is made up of 13 amino acids. Germline V gives CDR1 SGHRS, CDR2 YFSETQ. V was trimmed by 3 bases and J by 6 bases, leaving 12 bases between them. As DNA, the CDR3 is TGCGCCAGCAGCTCGGGGTCTCAGAAGACCCAGTACTTC. Translated, it gives CASSSGSQKTQYF. Looking up the rest from reference TRBV5-1 and TRBJ2-5 gives the full variable domain: KAGVTQTPRYLIKTRGQQVTLSCSPISGHRSVSWYQQTPGQGLQFLFEYFSETQRNKGNFPGRFSGRQFSNSRSEMNVSTLELGDSALYLCASSSGSQKTQYFGPGTRLLVL.

This chain links TRBV30 with TRBJ2-7; TRBD1 aligns across 7 bases. The V gene end was trimmed by 3 bases and the J gene end by 0 bases; junction bases not matched to a gene: 8. The CDR3 consists of 15 residues. Germline CDR1 and CDR2: GTSNPN and SVGIG (reference sequence). The DNA of the CDR3 is TGTGCCTGGAGAGCCCAACAGGGGTCCTCCTACGAGCAGTACTTC. It codes for CAWRAQQGSSYEQYF.

Of note for this clone: One end of the junction fails to match germline, which may point to a read error. V and J are TRBV10-1 and TRBJ1-5; weak D call: TRBD1 (6 bases). In germline, CDR1 is WNHNN, CDR2 SYGVQD (reference sequence). This CDR3 region has 13 residues. The CDR3 protein is CASSYGQNQPQHF. The CDR3, as DNA: TGTGCCAGCAGTTACGGACAGAATCAGCCCCAGCATTTT.

This chain connects TRBV2 to TRBJ2-1, with D perhaps matching TRBD1 (6 bases). Trimming stripped 11 bases from V and 6 bases from J, with 17 bases between. The CDR3 length is 13 residues. From germline, CDR1 is SNHLY and CDR2 FYNNEI. CDR3 residues: CAGTYQGPNEQFF. CDR3 in DNA: TGTGCCGGGACATACCAGGGCCCCAATGAGCAGTTCTTC.

J is TRBJ2-7 and V is TRBV7-2; D not resolved. The CDR3 spans 15 residues. Trimming shortened V by 6 bases and J by 0 bases, and 15 bases separated the two germline ends. From germline, CDR1 is SGHTA and CDR2 FQGNSA. The CDR3 DNA sequence: TGTGCCAGCAGAAAGCCTGGCGTCCGCTCCTACGAGCAGTACTTC. This sequence encodes CASRKPGVRSYEQYF.

The CDR3 is CSEGQSYGYTF. CDR3 in DNA: TGCAGCGAGGGACAGTCTTATGGCTACACCTTC. V and J are TRBV29-1 and TRBJ1-2; TRBD1 matches at 7 bases. Trimming removed 7 bases from V and 5 bases from J; junction bases left unmatched: 4. This CDR3 contains 11 residues. Germline V gene lookup returns CDR1 SQVTM and CDR2 ANQGSEA. Together with reference TRBV29-1 and TRBJ1-2, the CDR3 gives the full variable domain: SAVISQKPSRDICQRGTSLTIQCQVDSQVTMMFWYRQQPGQSLTLIATANQGSEATYESGFVIDKFPISRPNLTFSTLTVSNMSPEDSSIYLCSEGQSYGYTFGSGTRLTVV.

The chain employs TRBV7-2 and TRBJ2-3, with D possibly being TRBD2 (6 bases). Germline values: CDR1 SGHTA, CDR2 FQGNSA. The CDR3 consists of 16 residues. V was pared by 4 bases and J by 5 bases, with 19 bases between. The CDR3: CASSSPDVPGGDTQYF. In DNA, the CDR3 is TGTGCCAGCAGCTCCCCGGACGTCCCCGGGGGAGATACGCAGTATTTT.

This clone was detected a few times. This chain joins TRBV29-1 and TRBJ1-2, with a weak D call TRBD1 (6 bases). The CDR3 spans 11 residues. V was pared by 1 base and J by 8 bases, with 8 bases between. Germline V gives CDR1 SQVTM, CDR2 ANQGSEA. DNA of the CDR3: TGCAGCGTTGAAGCACAGGGCGGCTACACCTTC. Protein sequence: CSVEAQGGYTF.

This clone was recorded a few times. The V and J genes are TRBV2 and TRBJ1-1; D unclear. The germline V gene encodes CDR1 SNHLY and CDR2 FYNNEI. The CDR3 contains 13 residues. V dropped 4 bases and J dropped 8 bases, with 14 bases sitting between them. This CDR3 reads CASSGGIIGEAFF. The CDR3 DNA follows: TGTGCCAGCAGTGGGGGAATAATAGGAGAAGCTTTCTTT.

The chain has TRBV9 and TRBJ1-3; D gene uncertain. Germline assignment: CDR1 SGDLS and CDR2 YYNGEE. V lost 2 bases, J lost 0 bases, and 6 bases lay in between. CDR3 length equals 14 residues. CDR3 region: CASSVGLSGNTIYF. As DNA, the CDR3 is TGTGCCAGCAGCGTCGGACTCTCTGGAAACACCATATATTTT.

This clone came up many times. This chain links TRBV9 with TRBJ2-5, with D perhaps given as TRBD1 or TRBD2 (5 bases each). V lost 0 bases and J 5 bases, leaving 14 bases between the germline ends. This CDR3 region has 15 residues. Per germline, CDR1 SGDLS and CDR2 YYNGEE. The CDR3 sequence: CASSVAGTVGETQYF. CDR3 nucleotides: TGTGCCAGCAGCGTAGCTGGGACGGTGGGGGAGACCCAGTACTTC.

The chain carries TRBV11-2 and TRBJ2-5; 10 nucleotides align to TRBD2. Per germline, CDR1 SGHAT and CDR2 FQNNGV. This CDR3 is 15 amino acids long. J was trimmed by 5 bases and V by 6 bases; bases with no gene match: 9. The CDR3 sequence: CASSLSGGAMETQYF. For the CDR3, the DNA is TGTGCCAGCAGTTTGAGCGGGGGGGCCATGGAGACCCAGTACTTC.